This T cell receptor (beta chain) emerged from a study of shared clonotypes between healthy human individuals. In germline, CDR1 is MDHEN, CDR2 SYDVKM. The V segment lost 6 bases and the J segment 8 bases; nucleotides outside the gene matches: 22. The CDR3 contains 18 residues. An even split of each subset's genomic DNA across several immunoSEQ plates was performed. Method: immunoSEQ multiplex PCR; TCRdb's copy keeps in-frame clones and lacks some. The sample holds 2 million to 2.5 million clones, more than 90% seen once. Material: naive CD4+ T cells sorted from blood. Subset defined: CD45RA+ positively selected. This chain links TRBV28 with TRBJ2-3; 8 nucleotides agree with TRBD2. The TCR originated in a man between 18 and 29 years old in good health. CDR3 sequence reads: CASSPLGGATSSGSTQYF. The CDR3, as DNA: TGTGCCAGCAGCCCCCTCGGGGGGGCCACTTCCAGCGGGAGTACGCAGTATTTT.